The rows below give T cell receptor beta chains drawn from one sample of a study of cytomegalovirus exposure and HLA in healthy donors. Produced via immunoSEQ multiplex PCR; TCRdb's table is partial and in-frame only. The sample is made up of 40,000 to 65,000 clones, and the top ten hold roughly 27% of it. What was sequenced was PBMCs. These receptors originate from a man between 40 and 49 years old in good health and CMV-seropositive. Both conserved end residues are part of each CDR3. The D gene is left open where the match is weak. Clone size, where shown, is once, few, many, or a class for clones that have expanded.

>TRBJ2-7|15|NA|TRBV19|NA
TGTGCCAGTCAACAGGGTTCGGAAAGCTCCTACGAGCAGTACTTC
CASQQGSESSYEQYF
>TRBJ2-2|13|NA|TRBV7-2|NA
TGTGCCAGCAGCTTAGCAGGGGCCGGGGAGCTGTTTTTT
CASSLAGAGELFF
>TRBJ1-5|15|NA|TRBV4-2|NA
TGTGCCAGCAGCCAAGGGGTGGGACACACTCAGCCCCAGCATTTT
CASSQGVGHTQPQHF
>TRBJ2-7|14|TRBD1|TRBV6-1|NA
TGTGCCAGCAGCGGGGACAGGGCATCCTACGAGCAGTACTTC
CASSGDRASYEQYF
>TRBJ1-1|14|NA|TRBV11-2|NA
TGTGCCAGCAGCTTGAGTAGGGGTTCGACTGAAGCTTTCTTT
CASSLSRGSTEAFF
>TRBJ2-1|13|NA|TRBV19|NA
TGTGCCAGTAGTACCGGACAGAACAATGAGCAGTTCTTC
CASSTGQNNEQFF
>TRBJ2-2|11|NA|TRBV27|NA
TGTGCCAGCAGTTTCGCCGGGGAGCTGTTTTTT
CASSFAGELFF
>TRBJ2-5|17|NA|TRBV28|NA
TGTGCCAGCAGTCGGGTCCTCGGATCGAGGGGGCAAGAGACCCAGTACTTC
CASSRVLGSRGQETQYF
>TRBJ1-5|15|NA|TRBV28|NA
TGTGCCAGCAGTTTGGGAGGGTCTAGCAATCAGCCCCAGCATTTT
CASSLGGSSNQPQHF
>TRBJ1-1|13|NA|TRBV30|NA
TGTGCCTGGAGTGTATACGGGAACACTGAAGCTTTCTTT
CAWSVYGNTEAFF
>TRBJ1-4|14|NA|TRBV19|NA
TGTGCCAGTAAAGGAACAGGATGGGATGAAAAACTGTTTTTT
CASKGTGWDEKLFF
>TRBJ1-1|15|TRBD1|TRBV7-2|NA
TGTGCCAGCAGCTATGGACAGGGGGGGCACACTGAAGCTTTCTTT
CASSYGQGGHTEAFF
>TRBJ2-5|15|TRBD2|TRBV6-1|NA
TGTGCCAGCAGTGAACTAGCGGGGGGGCCGGAGACCCAGTACTTC
CASSELAGGPETQYF
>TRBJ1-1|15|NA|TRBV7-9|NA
TGTGCCAGCAGCTTGAGGCCAGTGGGGAACACTGAAGCTTTCTTT
CASSLRPVGNTEAFF
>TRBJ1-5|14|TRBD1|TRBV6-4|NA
TGTGCCAGCAGTGCGACAGGGGAGGTAGAGCCCCAGCATTTT
CASSATGEVEPQHF
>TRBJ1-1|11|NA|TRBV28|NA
TGTGCCAGCAGTTTGACAGATGAAGCTTTCTTT
CASSLTDEAFF
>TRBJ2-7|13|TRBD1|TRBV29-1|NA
TGCAGCGTTGTAGGACAGGACGCCTACGAGCAGTACTTC
CSVVGQDAYEQYF
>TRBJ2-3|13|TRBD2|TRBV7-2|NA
TGTGCCAGCAGCGGAAGCGGGAGGGATACGCAGTATTTT
CASSGSGRDTQYF
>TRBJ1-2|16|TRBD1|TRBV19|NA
TGTGCCAGTAGTTCCCTGGGGGACAGGGAAGAATCGGGCTACACCTTC
CASSSLGDREESGYTF
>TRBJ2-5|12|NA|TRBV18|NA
TGTGCCAGCTCACCAGGGCGCGAGACCCAGTACTTC
CASSPGRETQYF
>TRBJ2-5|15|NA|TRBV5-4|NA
TGTGCCAGCAGCTCGGCCGGAACAGCCCAAGAGACCCAGTACTTC
CASSSAGTAQETQYF
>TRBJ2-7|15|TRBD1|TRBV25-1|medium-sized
TGTGCCAGCAGTGGGGGGGACAGGGACCTCTACGAGCAGTACTTC
CASSGGDRDLYEQYF
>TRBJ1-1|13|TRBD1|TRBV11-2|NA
TGTGCCAGCAGTGACAGGGTGAACACTGAAGCTTTCTTT
CASSDRVNTEAFF
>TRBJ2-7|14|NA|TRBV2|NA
TGTGCCAGCAGTGACTTAGCGGAGCCCTACGAGCAGTACTTC
CASSDLAEPYEQYF
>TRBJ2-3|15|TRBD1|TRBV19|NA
TGTGCCAGTAGTACCAGGACAGGAACTACAGATACGCAGTATTTT
CASSTRTGTTDTQYF
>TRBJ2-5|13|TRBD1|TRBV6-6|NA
TGTGCCAGCAGTTCAGGGGGCCGGGAGACCCAGTACTTC
CASSSGGRETQYF
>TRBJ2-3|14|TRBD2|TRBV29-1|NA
TGCAGCGTGGCCCCCAGCGGGGGGGCCGGTACGCAGTATTTT
CSVAPSGGAGTQYF
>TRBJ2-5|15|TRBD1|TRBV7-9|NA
TGTGCCAGCAGCTCGGGGACAGGGGGGATCGAGACCCAGTACTTC
CASSSGTGGIETQYF
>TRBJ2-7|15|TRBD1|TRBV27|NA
TGTGCCAGCAGTTCTCCGGGACAGGGGTACCACGAGCAGTACTTC
CASSSPGQGYHEQYF
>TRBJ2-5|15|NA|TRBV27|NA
TGTGCCAGCAGTTCCCCGAGTAGCGCAGAGGAGACCCAGTACTTC
CASSSPSSAEETQYF
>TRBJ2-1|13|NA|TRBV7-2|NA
TGTGCCAGCAGCCCAAGAGCGGGTCTGGAGCAGTTCTTC
CASSPRAGLEQFF
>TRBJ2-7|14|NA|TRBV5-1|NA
TGCGCCAGCAATGCCCCAGTTTCGGGGTACGAGCAGTACTTC
CASNAPVSGYEQYF
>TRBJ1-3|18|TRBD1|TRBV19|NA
TGTGCCAGTATCCAAACTCCCGGGACAGGCAACTCTGGAAACACCATATATTTT
CASIQTPGTGNSGNTIYF
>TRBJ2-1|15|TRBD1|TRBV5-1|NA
TGCGCCAGCAGCTTGGAGGGGACAGGGCGGAATGAGCAGTTCTTC
CASSLEGTGRNEQFF
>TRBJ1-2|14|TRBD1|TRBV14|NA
TGTGCCAGCAGCCATGGGACAGGGTCGGTCGGCTACACCTTC
CASSHGTGSVGYTF
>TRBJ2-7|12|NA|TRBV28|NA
TGTGCCAGCAGTTTGTACTTTTACGAGCAGTACTTC
CASSLYFYEQYF
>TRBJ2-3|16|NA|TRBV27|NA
TGTGCCAGCAGTCGGCCCGGGGGGCTAAAGACAGATACGCAGTATTTT
CASSRPGGLKTDTQYF
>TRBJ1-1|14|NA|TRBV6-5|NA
TGTGCCAGCAGGAGGAGTGAGTTGAACACTGAAGCTTTCTTT
CASRRSELNTEAFF
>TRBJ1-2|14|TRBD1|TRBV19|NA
TGTGCCAGTAGTCCTAGGGACAGGGCCTATGGCTACACCTTC
CASSPRDRAYGYTF
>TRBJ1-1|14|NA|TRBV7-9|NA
TGTGCGGGCGGACTCGGCAGATTGAACACTGAAGCTTTCTTT
CAGGLGRLNTEAFF
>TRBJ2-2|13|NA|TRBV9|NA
TGTGCCAGCAGCGTAGCTCAGGGGGGGGAGCTGTTTTTT
CASSVAQGGELFF
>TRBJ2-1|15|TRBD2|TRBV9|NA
TGTGCCAGCAGCGTAGAACTAGCGGGGGACAATGAGCAGTTCTTC
CASSVELAGDNEQFF
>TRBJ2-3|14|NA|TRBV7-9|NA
TGTGCCAGCAGCTTAGCGCGAGTCACAGATACGCAGTATTTT
CASSLARVTDTQYF
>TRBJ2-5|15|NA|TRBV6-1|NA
TGTGCCAGCAGTGATTACAGGGGAGGTGGCGAGACCCAGTACTTC
CASSDYRGGGETQYF
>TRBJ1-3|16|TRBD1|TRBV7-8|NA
TGTGCCAGCAGCACCCGGGACAGGGGGAAAGGAAACACCATATATTTT
CASSTRDRGKGNTIYF
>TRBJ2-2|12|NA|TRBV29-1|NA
TGCAGCGTTGAAGGGGAGGCCGGGGAGCTGTTTTTT
CSVEGEAGELFF
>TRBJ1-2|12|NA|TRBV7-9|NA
TGTGCCAGCAGACCGGGGGAGGATGGCTACACCTTC
CASRPGEDGYTF
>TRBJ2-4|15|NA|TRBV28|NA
TGTGCCAGCACCCTCTCGGTAGCCTTTAAAAACATTCAGTACTTC
CASTLSVAFKNIQYF
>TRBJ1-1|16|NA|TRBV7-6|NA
TGTGCCAGCAGCTCTGCTCAAGGGGTGGGGAACACTGAAGCTTTCTTT
CASSSAQGVGNTEAFF
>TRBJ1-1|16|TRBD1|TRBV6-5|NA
TGTGCCAGCAGTTACCCGCGGACAGGGGGCTCGGCTGAAGCTTTCTTT
CASSYPRTGGSAEAFF
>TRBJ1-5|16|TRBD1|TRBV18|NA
TGTGCCAGCTCAAAGACAGGGGCTCTTAGCAATCAGCCCCAGCATTTT
CASSKTGALSNQPQHF